Presented here are 17 T cell receptor beta chains from one specimen sequenced in a study of T cells in Graves' hyperthyroidism and ophthalmopathy. TCR beta CDR3 regions were amplified from RNA transcripts. First-round RT-PCR of the TCR CDR3 relied on the HTBI primer set. TCRdb re-derived calls from the multiplex PCR reads in MiXCR, one entry per CDR3 protein. The repertoire holds around 610,000 distinct CDR3 sequences, over 12% seen once, with approximately 4.2% in the top ten. Material: blood. These receptors were collected from a woman aged 35 to 49 with Graves' ophthalmopathy.

This clonotype was counted ten times or more. The chain has TRBV11-2 and TRBJ2-5; 7 bases are shared with TRBD1. The CDR3 loop spans 15 amino acids. From germline, CDR1 is SGHAT and CDR2 FQNNGV. V lost 1 base to trimming and J lost 1 base; unmatched junction nucleotides: 3. DNA of the CDR3: TGTGCCAGCAGCTTAGCGGGACAGTTCCAAGAGACCCAGTACTTC. This gives the protein CASSLAGQFQETQYF.

Ten or more counts support this clonotype. The CDR3 protein is CASSTPGTGGEDGYTF. The CDR3, as DNA: TGTGCCAGCAGTACACCCGGGACAGGGGGAGAAGATGGCTACACCTTC. This chain links TRBV12-3 or TRBV12-4 with TRBJ1-2; 11 nucleotides align to TRBD1. The CDR3 extends over 16 amino acids. Germline trimming cut 5 bases from V and 6 bases from J; bases unmatched to any gene: 11.

J is TRBJ1-2 and V is TRBV7-8; a weak D match, TRBD1 (5 bases). V lost 2 bases to trimming and J lost 5 bases, with 12 bases between them. The CDR3 runs 14 residues. CDR1 and CDR2 from the germline V gene are SGHVS and FQNEAQ. CDR3 sequence: CASSLSRDEYGYTF. The CDR3 DNA is TGTGCCAGCAGCTTATCCCGGGACGAGTATGGCTACACCTTC.

In this sample, this clonotype turned up a few times. The V call is TRBV7-2, the J call TRBJ2-7, with 7 bases matching TRBD2. The CDR3 contains 14 residues. The V segment lost 5 bases and the J segment 1 base; nucleotides outside the gene matches: 5. CDR1 and CDR2 from the germline V gene are SGHTA and FQGNSA. This CDR3 reads CASSPHSGSYEQYF. The DNA for the CDR3 is TGTGCCAGCAGCCCGCATAGCGGGTCCTACGAGCAGTACTTC.

This clonotype showed up many times. J is TRBJ2-7 and V is TRBV29-1, with 7 bases fitting TRBD2. Germline values: CDR1 SQVTM, CDR2 ANQGSEA. CDR3 length equals 12 residues. Germline trimming cut 4 bases from V and 3 bases from J; bases unmatched to any gene: 3. The CDR3 spells CSVATGGYEQYF. The CDR3 bases are TGCAGCGTTGCGACGGGGGGCTACGAGCAGTACTTC.

This clonotype was picked up many times. The chain uses TRBV28 and TRBJ2-5; no definite D call. CDR1 MDHEN and CDR2 SYDVKM come from the germline V gene. Between the trimmed V and J ends, which lost 8 bases and 8 bases, there was a span of 21 bases. CDR3 length: 14 amino acids. CDR3 in amino acids: CASAPTPPDFTQYF. In DNA form, the CDR3 reads TGTGCCAGCGCGCCGACCCCACCTGATTTTACCCAGTACTTC.

At least ten counts were recorded for this clonotype. The chain recombines TRBV28 with TRBJ1-2; D might be TRBD1 (6 bases). Germline-derived CDR1 and CDR2 are MDHEN and SYDVKM. The CDR3 is made up of 13 amino acids. V lost 8 bases and J lost 4, with 14 bases in between. The CDR3 DNA sequence: TGTGCCAGCGCGAGGGGGGGCGGCTATGGCTACACCTTC. Its protein is CASARGGGYGYTF.

This clonotype was counted at least ten times. V usage is TRBV19 and J usage is TRBJ1-1; unclear D gene. This CDR3 contains 16 residues. Germline CDR1 and CDR2: LNHDA and SQIVND (reference sequence). Trimming removed 7 bases from V and 2 bases from J, with 20 bases in between. The CDR3 reads CASIPRAPALNTEAFF. The CDR3 coding sequence is TGTGCCAGTATTCCTCGGGCTCCCGCCTTAAACACTGAAGCTTTCTTT.

The gene calls are TRBV19 and TRBJ2-7; D is possibly TRBD2 (6 bases). There are 15 residues in the CDR3. CDR1 is LNHDA, CDR2 SQIVND, per germline (reference sequence). V shed 5 bases and J shed 4 bases, with 18 bases lying between them. The CDR3 DNA reads as TGTGCCAGTAGTTCCGGACTTGCGGGATGGTACGAGCAGTACTTC. It specifies CASSSGLAGWYEQYF.

The sample holds many counts of this clonotype. The rearrangement links TRBV28 to TRBJ2-2, with 11 positions matching TRBD2. CDR1 and CDR2 (germline): MDHEN, SYDVKM. Trimming took 6 bases from V and 8 from J; bases not matched to a gene: 17. The CDR3 is 18 amino acids. The CDR3 protein is CASSSLAGGTDGAGELFF. The CDR3 bases are TGTGCCAGCAGCTCCCTAGCGGGAGGAACTGACGGAGCGGGGGAGCTGTTTTTT.

This clonotype occurred many times. The J gene is TRBJ2-4, the V gene TRBV28; no clear D. This CDR3 is 13 amino acids long. From germline, CDR1 is MDHEN and CDR2 SYDVKM. The V and J ends lost 6 bases and 8 bases respectively, with 14 bases between them. The CDR3 region is CASRPGGLDIQYF. The CDR3 coding sequence is TGTGCCAGCAGGCCGGGCGGTCTAGACATTCAGTACTTC.

This clonotype was seen ten or more times. The chain has TRBV2 and TRBJ1-5; 8 bases are shared with TRBD1. The CDR3 is made up of 13 amino acids. The germline V gene encodes CDR1 SNHLY and CDR2 FYNNEI. V trimming: 7 bases; J trimming: 5 bases; junction bases outside the gene matches: 4. The CDR3 spells CASTDRVHQPQHF. DNA for the CDR3: TGTGCCAGCACGGACAGGGTTCATCAGCCCCAGCATTTT.

This clonotype was counted ten times or more. The chain recombines TRBV12-3 or TRBV12-4 with TRBJ1-6; D may be TRBD1 (5 bases). Trimming shortened V by 7 bases and J by 14 bases, and 24 bases separated the two germline ends. The CDR3 consists of 15 residues. This CDR3 reads CASTFAGGERGTLHF. Written as DNA, the CDR3 is TGTGCCAGCACTTTCGCCGGGGGTGAAAGGGGCACCCTCCACTTT.

The sample holds a few counts of this clonotype. The V call is TRBV3-1, the J call TRBJ2-5; D is unclear. Germline CDR1 reads LGHDT; CDR2 reads YNNKEL (reference sequence). The V and J ends lost 4 bases and 7 bases respectively, with 7 bases between them. This CDR3 spans 11 amino acids. CDR3 DNA: TGTGCCAGCAGCCGCGAGGCGACCCAGTACTTC. It encodes CASSREATQYF.

The V gene is TRBV7-1, the J gene TRBJ2-2; 9 nucleotides line up with TRBD2. TRBV7-1 is treated as an ORF (open reading frame) with a function not yet certain. The CDR3 has 21 amino acids. V lost 5 bases and J lost 4; bases outside the gene matches: 23. CDR3 loop: CASSTGRGAGGRRGGTGELFF. The CDR3 nucleotides read TGTGCCAGCAGCACCGGACGGGGAGCGGGGGGTCGTCGCGGCGGCACCGGGGAGCTGTTTTTT.

This clonotype came up a few times. The chain recombines TRBV27 with TRBJ2-2, with D unresolved. This CDR3 is built from 11 residues. Germline V lookup: CDR1 MNHEY, CDR2 SMNVEV (reference sequence). Between the trimmed V and J ends, which lost 4 bases and 7 bases, there was a span of 4 bases. The CDR3 sequence: CASSWYGELFF. CDR3 DNA: TGTGCCAGCAGTTGGTACGGGGAGCTGTTTTTT.

This clonotype came up many times. The CDR3 sequence is CASSPDSTRRNTIYF. CDR3 coding DNA: TGCGCCAGCAGCCCCGACAGCACCCGGCGGAACACCATATATTTT. This chain joins TRBV5-1 and TRBJ1-3; possible D gene TRBD1, 5 bases. The CDR3 contains 15 residues. The germline V gene has CDR1 SGHRS and CDR2 YFSETQ. V was pared by 4 bases and J by 7 bases, with 18 bases between.